The 18 T cell receptor beta chains given below trace back to one sample, sequenced in a study of naive and memory T cell subsets. An equimolar mix of two oligonucleotides served as the beta constant-region primer for TRBC1 and TRBC2. Nested alpha and beta constant-region primers with the SP2 primer drove four PCR rounds on ligated cDNA. TCRdb independently ran MiXCR on the UMI-ligation and nested PCR reads; one entry per CDR3 protein. The sample records some 110,000 distinct CDR3 sequences, roughly 32% being singletons. Sequencing was performed on central memory CD4+ T cells from blood. Source of these receptors: a human donor in good health.

Turning to this clonotype: The junction and the germline gene differ at one end; a read error may be behind it. V and J are TRBV6-6 and TRBJ1-3; perhaps TRBD1 as D (6 bases). The germline V gene has CDR1 MNHNY and CDR2 SVGAGI (reference sequence). This CDR3 contains 16 residues. The CDR3 sequence is CVSTDTRTVSGNTIYF. The DNA for the CDR3 is TGTGTCAGCACCGACACCCGGACAGTTTCTGGAAACACCATATATTTT.

CDR3 sequence: CAGGPSTNEKLFF. The DNA for the CDR3 is TGTGCCGGGGGGCCCTCAACTAATGAAAAACTGTTTTTT. The chain joins TRBV28 to TRBJ1-4; TRBD1 is a possible D gene (6 bases). The CDR3 consists of 13 residues. The germline V gene encodes CDR1 MDHEN and CDR2 SYDVKM. Trimming stripped 11 bases from V and 0 bases from J, with 10 bases between.

The chain employs TRBV28 and TRBJ2-4, with 9 bases that match TRBD2. V was clipped by 11 bases and J by 0 bases; unmatched bases: 2. CDR1 is MDHEN and CDR2 is SYDVKM in the germline V gene. This CDR3 has 13 amino acids. CDR3 in DNA: TGTGCCTCTAGCGGGGTAGCCAAAAACATTCAGTACTTC. Amino acids: CASSGVAKNIQYF.

This clonotype was detected a few times. The rearrangement links TRBV28 to TRBJ1-5, with D possibly matching TRBD1 (5 bases). Germline assignment: CDR1 MDHEN and CDR2 SYDVKM. V shed 8 bases and J shed 5 bases, with 13 bases lying between them. CDR3 length equals 13 residues. As DNA, the CDR3 is TGTGCCAGCCAGGGCCGGAAAGATCAGCCCCAGCATTTT. Its protein product is CASQGRKDQPQHF.

The table lists this clonotype with a few counts. V gene TRBV20-1 combines with J gene TRBJ2-3, with D maybe TRBD2 (6 bases). This CDR3 region has 14 residues. Looked up from germline, CDR1 is DFQATT and CDR2 is SNEGSKA (reference sequence). Trimming took off 1 base at V and 4 bases at J, with 12 bases between the two ends. The CDR3 bases are TGCAGTGCTAGAGTTCGGGAGTATGCAGATACGCAGTATTTT. It encodes CSARVREYADTQYF.

The V gene is TRBV9, the J gene TRBJ2-7; weak D call: TRBD2 (6 bases). Per germline, CDR1 SGDLS and CDR2 YYNGEE. V was clipped by 0 bases and J by 2 bases, with 12 bases between them. The CDR3 spans 15 residues. The chain's CDR3 is CASSVVAREAYEQYF. In DNA, the CDR3 is TGTGCCAGCAGCGTAGTGGCCAGGGAGGCCTACGAGCAGTACTTC.

DNA of the CDR3: TGCGCCAGCAGCCAAGATGGGGCAGGGCAATATGGCTACACCTTC. It codes for CASSQDGAGQYGYTF. V is TRBV4-1 and J is TRBJ1-2; tentative D call: TRBD1 (5 bases). V was clipped by 0 bases and J by 5 bases, with 13 bases between them. Germline V lookup: CDR1 MGHRA, CDR2 YSYEKL. There are 15 residues in the CDR3.

This clonotype has a handful of counts. This chain joins TRBV10-2 and TRBJ1-1, with D possibly TRBD1 on 5 matching bases. With 4 bases removed from V and 4 bases from J, the gap between germline ends came to 19 bases. Germline CDR1 is WSHSY and CDR2 is SAAADI. CDR3 length: 16 amino acids. The CDR3 nucleotides read TGCGCCAGCAGTGGAATCGGAACGTGGGGCGTCACTGAAGCTTTCTTT. The encoded protein is CASSGIGTWGVTEAFF.

The CDR3 sequence is CASSPEQGGSYEQYF. CDR3 nucleotide sequence: TGTGCCAGCTCACCGGAACAGGGGGGCTCCTACGAGCAGTACTTC. The chain is built from TRBV18 and TRBJ2-7; 8 bases are shared with TRBD1. This CDR3 spans 15 amino acids. Germline CDR1 reads KGHSH; CDR2 reads LQKENI. V dropped 3 bases and J dropped 0; count of bases not matched to a gene: 4. The full variable domain, with the rest looked up from reference TRBV18 and TRBJ2-7, is NAGVMQNPRHLVRRRGQEARLRCSPMKGHSHVYWYRQLPEEGLKFMVYLQKENIIDESGMPKERFSAEFPKEGPSILRIQQVVRGDSAAYFCASSPEQGGSYEQYFGPGTRLTVT.

This sequence joins TRBV28 and TRBJ2-6; no clear D. The CDR3 is 17 amino acids. V was pared by 3 bases and J by 4 bases, with 16 bases between. Germline CDR1 MDHEN, CDR2 SYDVKM. For the CDR3, the DNA is TGTGCCAGCAGTTTTAGGTTCGTCCCTTCCGGGGCCAACGTCCTGACTTTC. Residues: CASSFRFVPSGANVLTF.

The chain combines TRBV5-1 with TRBJ2-5, with D perhaps TRBD1 or TRBD2 (5 bases each). Germline V gene lookup returns CDR1 SGHRS and CDR2 YFSETQ. The CDR3 has 17 amino acids. With 0 bases removed from V and 1 base from J, the gap between germline ends came to 16 bases. CDR3 protein: CASSLAPGGFSQETQYF. DNA of the CDR3: TGCGCCAGCAGCTTGGCTCCTGGGGGATTTAGCCAAGAGACCCAGTACTTC. Full variable domain (outside the CDR3, taken from reference TRBV5-1 and TRBJ2-5): KAGVTQTPRYLIKTRGQQVTLSCSPISGHRSVSWYQQTPGQGLQFLFEYFSETQRNKGNFPGRFSGRQFSNSRSEMNVSTLELGDSALYLCASSLAPGGFSQETQYFGPGTRLLVL.

The chain couples TRBV27 to TRBJ1-2, with TRBD1 matching over 8 bases. This CDR3 is 14 amino acids long. Germline CDR1 MNHEY, CDR2 SMNVEV (reference sequence). The junction had 6 bases not matched to a gene; V was cut back by 5 bases and J by 4 bases. CDR3 bases: TGTGCCAGCAGTCCAGGACAGGGAGGCTATGGCTACACCTTC. It codes for CASSPGQGGYGYTF.

This clonotype appeared a few times. The V gene is TRBV15, the J gene TRBJ2-5; tentative D call: TRBD1 (6 bases). Trimming left V 0 bases short and J 2 bases short, with 16 bases between. Germline V lookup: CDR1 LNHNV, CDR2 YYDKDF (reference sequence). The CDR3 is made up of 17 amino acids. CDR3: CATSREVFSGQQETQYF. The DNA for the CDR3 is TGTGCCACCAGCAGAGAGGTTTTCTCGGGACAACAAGAGACCCAGTACTTC.

The chain uses TRBV7-2 and TRBJ2-1; TRBD2 agrees at 11 bases. Germline CDR1 reads SGHTA; CDR2 reads FQGNSA. The CDR3 spans 15 residues. V lost 1 base and J lost 10; bases outside the gene matches: 6. In nucleotides, the CDR3 is TGTGCCAGCAGCTTAGGGACTAGCGGGCCTAGGGAGCAGTTCTTC. Translating gives CASSLGTSGPREQFF.

The chain is built from TRBV27 and TRBJ2-6, with a tentative D call TRBD1 (6 bases). Trimming pared 6 bases from V and 2 bases from J, leaving 11 bases between. CDR1 and CDR2 from the germline V gene are MNHEY and SMNVEV (reference sequence). The CDR3 runs to 15 residues. The CDR3 loop is CASRKQGTGANVLTF. CDR3 nucleotide sequence: TGTGCCAGCAGGAAACAGGGTACTGGGGCCAACGTCCTGACTTTC.

V is TRBV18 and J is TRBJ1-5; D not certain. The V and J ends lost 5 bases and 3 bases respectively, with 8 bases between them. The V gene's germline CDR1 is KGHSH and CDR2 LQKENI. The CDR3 runs 13 residues. CDR3 sequence: CASSEQINQPQHF. For the CDR3, the DNA is TGTGCCAGCTCAGAACAAATCAATCAGCCCCAGCATTTT.

In its sample, this clonotype was seen a few times. Sequence at one end of the junction differs from germline and may be a read error. The chain joins TRBV11-2 to TRBJ2-3; D remains unclear. From germline, CDR1 is SGHAT and CDR2 FQNNGV. The length of the CDR3 is 11 residues. CDR3 amino acids: CSSSSTDTQYF. CDR3 nucleotides: TGCTCCAGTTCCAGCACAGATACGCAGTATTTT.

The rearrangement joins TRBV20-1 to TRBJ1-2; TRBD1 matches 7 bases. Germline CDR1 and CDR2: DFQATT and SNEGSKA (reference sequence). The CDR3 is 12 amino acids. V dropped 5 bases and J dropped 3; count of bases not matched to a gene: 3. The CDR3 is CSAPDRDYGYTF. The CDR3 DNA reads TGCAGTGCTCCAGACAGGGACTATGGCTACACCTTC.